The clone carrying this T cell receptor beta chain turned up a few times. TCRdb re-called the 5' RACE reads with MiXCR, one entry per CDR3 protein. Altogether about 48,000 distinct CDR3 sequences are present, 7% to 8% being singletons, with the ten largest covering 5.8%. This record comes from a study of early T cells in non-severe SARS-CoV-2 infection. V lost 0 bases and J lost 2, with 7 bases in between. The germline V gene has CDR1 SGHNT and CDR2 YYREEE (reference sequence). The length of the CDR3 is 14 residues. Source material: whole blood. The chain employs TRBV5-4 and TRBJ2-3; D gene uncertain. The sequence was collected from an adult who was a healthcare worker with PCR-confirmed SARS-CoV-2 infection or an uninfected control (not recorded which). CDR3 nucleotides: TGTGCCAGCAGCTTGGTCAGAGACACAGATACGCAGTATTTT. Translated: CASSLVRDTDTQYF.